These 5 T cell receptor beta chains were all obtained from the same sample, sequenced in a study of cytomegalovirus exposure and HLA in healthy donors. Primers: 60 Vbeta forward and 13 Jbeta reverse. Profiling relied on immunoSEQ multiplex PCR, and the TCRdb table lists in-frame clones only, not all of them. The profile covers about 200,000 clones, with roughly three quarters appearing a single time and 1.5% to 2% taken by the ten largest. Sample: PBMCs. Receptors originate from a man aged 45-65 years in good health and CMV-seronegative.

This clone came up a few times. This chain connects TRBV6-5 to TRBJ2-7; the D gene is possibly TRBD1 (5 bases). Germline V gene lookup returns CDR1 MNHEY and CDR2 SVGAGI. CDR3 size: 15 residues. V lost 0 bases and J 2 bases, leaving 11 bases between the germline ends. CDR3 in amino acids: CASSYSMGQTYEQYF. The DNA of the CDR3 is TGTGCCAGCAGTTACTCGATGGGGCAGACCTACGAGCAGTACTTC.

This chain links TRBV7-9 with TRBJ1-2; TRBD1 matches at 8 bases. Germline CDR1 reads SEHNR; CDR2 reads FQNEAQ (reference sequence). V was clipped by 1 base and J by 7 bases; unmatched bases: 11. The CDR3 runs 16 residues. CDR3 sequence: CASSLVTSDRAFGYTF. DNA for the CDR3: TGTGCCAGCAGCTTAGTCACTTCGGACAGGGCCTTTGGCTACACCTTC.

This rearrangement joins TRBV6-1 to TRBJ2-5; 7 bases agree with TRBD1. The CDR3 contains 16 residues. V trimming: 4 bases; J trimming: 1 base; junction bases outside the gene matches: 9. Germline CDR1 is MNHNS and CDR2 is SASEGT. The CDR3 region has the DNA TGTGCCAGCAGTGTCGTGTCGGGACAGATCCAAGAGACCCAGTACTTC. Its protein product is CASSVVSGQIQETQYF.

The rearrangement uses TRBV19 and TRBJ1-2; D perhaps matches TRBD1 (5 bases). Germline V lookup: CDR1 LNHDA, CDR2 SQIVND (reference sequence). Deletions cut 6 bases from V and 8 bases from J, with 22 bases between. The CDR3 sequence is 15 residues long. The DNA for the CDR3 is TGTGCCAGTAGCTTAATGGCGGGGCAGGGCAGCGGCTACACCTTC. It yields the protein CASSLMAGQGSGYTF.

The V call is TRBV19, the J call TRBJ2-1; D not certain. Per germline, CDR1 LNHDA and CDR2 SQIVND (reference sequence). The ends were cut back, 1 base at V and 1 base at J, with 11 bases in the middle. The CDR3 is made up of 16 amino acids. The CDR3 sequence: CASSIVGSASYNEQFF. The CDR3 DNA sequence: TGTGCCAGTAGTATAGTTGGTTCAGCGTCCTACAATGAGCAGTTCTTC.